This TCR beta chain was sequenced during a study of cytomegalovirus exposure and HLA in healthy donors. PCR employed 60 Vbeta and 13 Jbeta primers. Original analysis: Approximately 72 million unique TCR beta chains, about 11 million of them shared, were counted by a later analysis. TCRdb's table, derived via immunoSEQ multiplex PCR, lists solely in-frame clones and lacks some. Clone size and the V and J calls come from that table; the DNA yielded D and trimming. The profile shows over 200,000 clones, about 75% of them singletons. Germline V gene data show CDR1 as MNHEY and CDR2 as SMNVEV (reference sequence). The CDR3 length is 15 residues. The V gene lost 2 bases and the J gene lost 0 bases, with 10 bases spanning the gap.

Sequenced material: PBMCs. The TCR sequence derives from a male donor in good health and CMV-seronegative. The genes are TRBV27 and TRBJ1-1; D is ambiguous. The CDR3 nucleotides are TGTGCCAGCAGTTTAGGGCAGCTGATGAACACTGAAGCTTTCTTT. Protein: CASSLGQLMNTEAFF.